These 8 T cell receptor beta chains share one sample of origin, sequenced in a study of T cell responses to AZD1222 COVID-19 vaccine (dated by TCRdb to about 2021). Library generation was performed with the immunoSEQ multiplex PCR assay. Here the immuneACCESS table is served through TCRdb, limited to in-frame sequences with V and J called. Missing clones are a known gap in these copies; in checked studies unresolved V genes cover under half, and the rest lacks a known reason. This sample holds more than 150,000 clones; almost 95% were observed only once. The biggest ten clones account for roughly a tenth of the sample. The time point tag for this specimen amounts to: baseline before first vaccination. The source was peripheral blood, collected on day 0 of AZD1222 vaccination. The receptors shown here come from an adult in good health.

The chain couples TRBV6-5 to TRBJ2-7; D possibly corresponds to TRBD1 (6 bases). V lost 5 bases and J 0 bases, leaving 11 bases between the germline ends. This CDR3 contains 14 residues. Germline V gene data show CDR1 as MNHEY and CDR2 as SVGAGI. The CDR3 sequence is CASSRTASSYEQYV. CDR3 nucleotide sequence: TGTGCCAGCAGTCGGACAGCTAGCTCCTACGAGCAGTACGTC.

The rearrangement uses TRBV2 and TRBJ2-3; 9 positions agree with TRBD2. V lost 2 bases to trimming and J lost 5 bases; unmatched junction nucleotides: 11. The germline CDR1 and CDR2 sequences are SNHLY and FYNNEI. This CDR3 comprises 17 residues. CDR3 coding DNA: TGTGCCAGCAGTGAATGGGGCTTGGCGGGAGGGGGAGATACGCAGTATTTT. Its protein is CASSEWGLAGGGDTQYF.

CDR3 sequence (DNA): TGTGCCGCCAAGGGGATCTACAATGAGCAGTTCTTC. Protein: CAAKGIYNEQFF. The chain carries TRBV10-3 and TRBJ2-1; possibly TRBD1 for D (5 bases). V dropped 11 bases and J dropped 3 bases, with 11 bases sitting between them. This CDR3 region has 12 residues. In germline, CDR1 is ENHRY, CDR2 SYGVKD.

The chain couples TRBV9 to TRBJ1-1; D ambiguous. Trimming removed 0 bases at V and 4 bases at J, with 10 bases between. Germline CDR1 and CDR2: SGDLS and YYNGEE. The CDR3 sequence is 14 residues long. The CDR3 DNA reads TGTGCCAGCAGCGTAGCAGAGCGGAGCACTGAAGCTTTCTTT. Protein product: CASSVAERSTEAFF. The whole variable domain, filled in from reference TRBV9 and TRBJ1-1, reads DSGVTQTPKHLITATGQRVTLRCSPRSGDLSVYWYQQSLDQGLQFLIQYYNGEERAKGNILERFSAQQFPDLHSELNLSSLELGDSALYFCASSVAERSTEAFFGQGTRLTVV.

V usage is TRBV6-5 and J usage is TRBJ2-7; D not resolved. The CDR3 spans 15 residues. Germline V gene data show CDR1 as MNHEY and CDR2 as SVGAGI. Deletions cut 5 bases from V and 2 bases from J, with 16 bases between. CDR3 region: CASSPHGWKTYEQYF. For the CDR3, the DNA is TGTGCCAGCAGTCCCCATGGTTGGAAAACCTACGAGCAGTACTTC.

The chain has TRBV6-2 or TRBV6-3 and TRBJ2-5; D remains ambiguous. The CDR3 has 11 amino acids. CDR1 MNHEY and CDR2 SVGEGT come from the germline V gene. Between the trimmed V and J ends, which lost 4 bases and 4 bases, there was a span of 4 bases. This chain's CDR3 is CASSSGETQYF. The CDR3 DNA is TGTGCCAGCAGTTCTGGAGAGACCCAGTACTTC.

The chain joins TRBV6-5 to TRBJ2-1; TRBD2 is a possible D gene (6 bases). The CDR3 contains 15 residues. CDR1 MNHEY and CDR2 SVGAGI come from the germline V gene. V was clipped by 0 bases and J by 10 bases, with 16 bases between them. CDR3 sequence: CASSYSGTRRGEQFF. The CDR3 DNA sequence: TGTGCCAGCAGTTACTCGGGGACTCGGAGAGGAGAGCAGTTCTTC.

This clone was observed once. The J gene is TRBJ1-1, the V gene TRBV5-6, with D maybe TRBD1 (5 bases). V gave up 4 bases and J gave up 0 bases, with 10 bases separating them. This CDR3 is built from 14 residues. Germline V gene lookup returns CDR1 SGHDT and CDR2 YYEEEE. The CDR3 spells CASSPGWVNTEAFF. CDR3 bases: TGTGCCAGCAGCCCAGGGTGGGTGAACACTGAAGCTTTCTTT.